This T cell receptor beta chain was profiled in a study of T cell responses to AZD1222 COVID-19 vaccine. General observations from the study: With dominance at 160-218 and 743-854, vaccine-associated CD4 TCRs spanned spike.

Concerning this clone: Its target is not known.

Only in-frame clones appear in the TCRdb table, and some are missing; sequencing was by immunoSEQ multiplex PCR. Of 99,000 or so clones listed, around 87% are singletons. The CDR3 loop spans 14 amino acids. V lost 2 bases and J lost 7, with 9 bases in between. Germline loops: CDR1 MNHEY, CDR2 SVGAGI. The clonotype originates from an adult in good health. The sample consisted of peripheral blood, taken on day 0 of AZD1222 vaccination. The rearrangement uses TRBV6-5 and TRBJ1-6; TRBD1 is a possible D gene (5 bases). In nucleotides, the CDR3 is TGTGCCAGCAGTTACGGGGACCTAAATTCACCCCTCCACTTT. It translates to CASSYGDLNSPLHF.